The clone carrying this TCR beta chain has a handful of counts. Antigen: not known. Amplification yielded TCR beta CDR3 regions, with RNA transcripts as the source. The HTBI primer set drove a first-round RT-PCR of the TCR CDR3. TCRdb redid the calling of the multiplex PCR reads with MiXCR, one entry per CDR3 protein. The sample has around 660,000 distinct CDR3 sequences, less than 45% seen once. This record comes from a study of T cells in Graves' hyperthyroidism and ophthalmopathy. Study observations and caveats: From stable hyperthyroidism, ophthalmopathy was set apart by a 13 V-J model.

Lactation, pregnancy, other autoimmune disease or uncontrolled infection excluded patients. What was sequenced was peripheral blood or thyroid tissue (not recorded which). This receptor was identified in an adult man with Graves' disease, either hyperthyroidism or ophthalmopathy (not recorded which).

The CDR3 nucleotides read TGTGCCAGCAGCCGTGAACAGGGCTACACTGAAGCTTTCTTT. This encodes CASSREQGYTEAFF. This chain links TRBV5-8 with TRBJ1-1; a weak D match, TRBD1 (6 bases). The CDR3 is 14 residues long. Trimming stripped 4 bases from V and 3 bases from J, with 13 bases between. Germline-derived CDR1 and CDR2 are SGHTS and YDEGEE. Looking up the rest from reference TRBV5-8 and TRBJ1-1 gives the full variable domain: EAGVTQSPTHLIKTRGQQATLRCSPISGHTSVYWYQQALGLGLQFLLWYDEGEERNRGNFPPRFSGRQFPNYSSELNVNALELEDSALYLCASSREQGYTEAFFGQGTRLTVV.